The TCR beta chain described here comes from a study of blood T cell repertoires in COVID-19. Turning to the study itself: The cDNA or gDNA used as material had been derived from T cells, B-cell-depleted T cells, or PBMCs.

The CDR3 extends over 13 amino acids. Trimming took 7 bases from V and 2 from J, leaving 12 bases between them. Germline V gives CDR1 SQVTM, CDR2 ANQGSEA. Only in-frame clones appear in the TCRdb table, and some are missing; sequencing was by immunoSEQ multiplex PCR. The sample has about 68,000 clones, approximately 85% seen once. Sequencing input: peripheral blood. The chain recombines TRBV29-1 with TRBJ2-1; the D gene is possibly TRBD2 (6 bases). This receptor was identified in a man aged 50 or older with acute or convalescent COVID-19. The CDR3 DNA follows: TGCAGCGGGGACCCGGGGGCCTACAATGAGCAGTTCTTC. It translates to CSGDPGAYNEQFF.